The source of this TCR beta chain is a study of blood T cell repertoires in COVID-19. Study information: The United States, Italy and Spain provided the acute and convalescent COVID-19 samples. PBMCs, B-cell-depleted T cells, or T cells provided the cDNA or gDNA that made up the material.

Germline V lookup: CDR1 SGHTA, CDR2 FQGNSA. The junction had 1 base not matched to a gene; V was cut back by 5 bases and J by 1 base. The CDR3 length is 14 residues. As originally analysed: Amplified reference gene primers provided the basis for estimating nucleated cell counts. The table came from immunoSEQ multiplex PCR; TCRdb's copy has only in-frame clones and leaves some out. That table supplies the V and J calls and clone size; D and trimming were determined from the DNA. The table has fewer than 85,000 clones, about 90% seen once; the top ten hold under 6%. The sample was peripheral blood. The chain carries TRBV7-2 and TRBJ2-2; 7 bases align to TRBD1. This receptor was obtained from a human donor in a cohort sampled during active COVID-19. CDR3 region: CASSRDRNTGELFF. The DNA of the CDR3 is TGTGCCAGCAGCCGGGACAGGAACACCGGGGAGCTGTTTTTT.